Shown below are 24 T cell receptor beta chains from a single sample sequenced in a study of T-cell reconstitution after alpha-beta-depleted transplantation in children. Preparation of the TCRbeta library was carried out with unique molecular identifiers. One entry per CDR3 protein, called by TCRdb with MiXCR from the PCR reads. This table holds some 490,000 distinct CDR3 sequences, 9.5% to 15% found once. The sequences come from PBMCs from the stem cell graft donor, collected from the stem cell graft. These receptors were obtained from a human donor who donated a stem cell graft to a child with combined immunodeficiency.

The chain uses TRBV6-1 and TRBJ1-2; D is unclear. In germline, CDR1 is MNHNS, CDR2 SASEGT. The CDR3 runs to 15 residues. V dropped 0 bases and J dropped 0 bases, with 8 bases sitting between them. This chain's CDR3 is CASSEAAAANYGYTF. The CDR3 coding sequence is TGTGCCAGCAGTGAAGCTGCAGCCGCTAACTATGGCTACACCTTC.

The chain couples TRBV12-3 or TRBV12-4 to TRBJ1-1, with a possible D match to TRBD1 (5 bases). Deletions cut 10 bases from V and 0 bases from J, with 24 bases between. The CDR3 loop spans 17 amino acids. The CDR3 sequence: CAICSPMGDYMNTEAFF. Here the CDR3 DNA reads TGTGCCATCTGTTCCCCGATGGGGGATTACATGAACACTGAAGCTTTCTTT.

The chain links TRBV15 to TRBJ2-3, with D unclear. CDR1 and CDR2 from the germline V gene are LNHNV and YYDKDF (reference sequence). V was cut by 4 bases and J by 8 bases, with 13 bases left in between. This CDR3 is 13 amino acids long. CDR3 in DNA: TGTGCCACCAGCAAAGAGTCAGGTTCTACGCAGTATTTT. Residues: CATSKESGSTQYF.

The chain couples TRBV10-3 to TRBJ2-7; 7 bases are a match to TRBD2. The CDR3 is 14 residues long. The germline V gene encodes CDR1 ENHRY and CDR2 SYGVKD. V lost 0 bases, J lost 5 bases, and 4 bases stayed unmatched. Written as DNA, the CDR3 is TGTGCCATCAGTGAGTCGGCGGGGGTAAACGAGCAGTACTTC. Translating gives CAISESAGVNEQYF.

This clonotype was counted at least ten times. V is TRBV5-1 and J is TRBJ1-5; D not resolved. Germline loops: CDR1 SGHRS, CDR2 YFSETQ. V was trimmed by 0 bases and J by 3 bases, leaving 10 bases between them. There are 15 residues in the CDR3. CDR3 DNA: TGCGCCAGCAGCTTGGATGGGTACACCAATCAGCCCCAGCATTTT. It codes for CASSLDGYTNQPQHF.

A few counts support this clonotype. The rearrangement uses TRBV12-3 or TRBV12-4 and TRBJ2-2; 7 bases agree with TRBD2. V shed 6 bases, J shed 5 bases, and the junction held 9 bases outside the gene matches. This CDR3 is built from 15 residues. CDR3 amino acids: CASRRLAAKTGELFF. Written as DNA, the CDR3 is TGTGCCAGCAGGCGGCTAGCGGCTAAGACCGGGGAGCTGTTTTTT.

CDR3 amino acids: CASLSGSEQFF. The CDR3, as DNA: TGTGCCAGTCTGTCGGGTAGTGAGCAGTTCTTC. The chain couples TRBV28 to TRBJ2-1; D remains unclear. The V end lost 9 bases, the J end lost 9 bases, and 12 bases lay between the germline ends. CDR3 length: 11 amino acids. CDR1 MDHEN and CDR2 SYDVKM come from the germline V gene.

V and J are TRBV29-1 and TRBJ2-1; perhaps TRBD1 as D (7 bases). Trimming took 6 bases from V and 4 from J, leaving 16 bases between them. CDR1 SQVTM and CDR2 ANQGSEA come from the germline V gene. This CDR3 has 14 residues. The CDR3 DNA sequence: TGCAGCGTCGCCGCGGGGACAGCGTACAATGAGCAGTTCTTC. This sequence encodes CSVAAGTAYNEQFF.

J is TRBJ1-2 and V is TRBV5-1; TRBD1 matches at 10 bases. After removal of 6 bases from V and 4 bases from J, the junction contained 15 bases not matched to a gene. Per the germline V gene, CDR1 is SGHRS and CDR2 is YFSETQ. This CDR3 spans 17 amino acids. The CDR3 is CASIEGPGQGESYGYTF. The DNA for the CDR3 is TGCGCCAGCATTGAGGGTCCCGGACAGGGGGAATCCTATGGCTACACCTTC.

The rearrangement uses TRBV12-3 or TRBV12-4 and TRBJ2-3; D call uncertain. The CDR3 is made up of 16 amino acids. V lost 2 bases, J lost 2 bases, and 14 bases lay in between. In DNA form, the CDR3 reads TGTGCCAGCAGTTTAAAGGTCGCCTCGTACACAGATACGCAGTATTTT. This gives the protein CASSLKVASYTDTQYF.

The table lists this clonotype with many counts. The chain combines TRBV7-2 with TRBJ2-4, with 8 bases aligning to TRBD2. J gave up 8 bases and V 1 base, and 4 bases lay outside the gene matches. CDR1 and CDR2 (germline): SGHTA, FQGNSA. The CDR3 has 14 residues. The CDR3 DNA follows: TGTGCCAGCAGCTTAGGCGGACTAGCCGACATTCAGTACTTC. This encodes CASSLGGLADIQYF.

This clonotype was seen only a few times. The J gene is TRBJ2-1, the V gene TRBV6-1; D perhaps matches TRBD2 (5 bases). The CDR3 is 11 residues long. Trimming shortened V by 9 bases and J by 10 bases, and 13 bases separated the two germline ends. Germline assignment: CDR1 MNHNS and CDR2 SASEGT. CDR3 sequence: CASSGIFEQFF. The CDR3 coding sequence is TGTGCCAGTTCCGGGATTTTCGAGCAGTTCTTC.

The CDR3: CASSIEGDSYNEQFF. The CDR3 region has the DNA TGTGCCAGTAGTATAGAAGGAGACTCCTACAATGAGCAGTTCTTC. V and J are TRBV19 and TRBJ2-1; D not resolved. The CDR3 consists of 15 residues. Germline loops: CDR1 LNHDA, CDR2 SQIVND (reference sequence). With 0 bases removed from V and 0 bases from J, the gap between germline ends came to 6 bases.

The chain joins TRBV29-1 to TRBJ2-1; D perhaps matches TRBD2 (6 bases). Germline values: CDR1 SQVTM, CDR2 ANQGSEA. The CDR3 totals 11 residues. V shed 4 bases and J shed 12 bases, with 13 bases lying between them. Here the CDR3 DNA reads TGCAGCGTTGCCCGTAGCGGTCCGCAGTTCTTC. This encodes CSVARSGPQFF.

This clonotype was counted between two and nine times. The J gene is TRBJ2-1, the V gene TRBV9; D assignment may be TRBD1 or TRBD2 (5 bases each). Germline V gives CDR1 SGDLS, CDR2 YYNGEE. V lost 2 bases, J lost 5 bases, and 11 bases lay in between. This CDR3 is built from 14 residues. The CDR3 region is CASSVWDANNEQFF. DNA for the CDR3: TGTGCCAGCAGCGTCTGGGACGCCAACAATGAGCAGTTCTTC.

The chain combines TRBV11-1 with TRBJ2-7, with 10 bases matching TRBD1. From germline, CDR1 is SGHAT and CDR2 FQDESV (reference sequence). V dropped 1 base and J dropped 2; count of bases not matched to a gene: 20. The CDR3 is made up of 21 amino acids. CDR3 sequence: CASSLVRRVGTGDLQPYEQYF. The CDR3 DNA reads TGTGCCAGCAGCTTAGTCCGTCGCGTTGGGACAGGGGACCTTCAGCCCTACGAGCAGTACTTC.

This chain connects TRBV29-1 to TRBJ1-1; D is ambiguous. Trimming pared 5 bases from V and 1 base from J, leaving 14 bases between. This CDR3 spans 14 amino acids. Germline loops: CDR1 SQVTM, CDR2 ANQGSEA. The CDR3 spells CSVNQPTGNTEAFF. For the CDR3, the DNA is TGCAGCGTTAACCAACCGACGGGGAACACTGAAGCTTTCTTT.

This clonotype was detected ten times or more. The chain couples TRBV27 to TRBJ2-1; 12 nucleotides match TRBD2. CDR3 length: 15 residues. Germline loops: CDR1 MNHEY, CDR2 SMNVEV (reference sequence). Trimming took 5 bases from V and 8 from J; bases not matched to a gene: 7. CDR3 region: CASSVTSGGPHEQFF. DNA for the CDR3: TGTGCCAGCAGTGTAACTAGCGGGGGGCCCCATGAGCAGTTCTTC.

This clonotype has at least ten counts. The chain carries TRBV29-1 and TRBJ2-1, with a weak D call TRBD2 (6 bases). Germline lookup yields CDR1 SQVTM and CDR2 ANQGSEA. CDR3 length: 13 amino acids. V shed 5 bases and J shed 3 bases, with 11 bases lying between them. CDR3 in amino acids: CSVITGDYNEQFF. CDR3 nucleotide sequence: TGCAGCGTTATTACGGGGGACTACAATGAGCAGTTCTTC.

The chain links TRBV6-1 to TRBJ2-7; weak D call: TRBD2 (5 bases). The CDR3 runs 17 residues. The germline V gene has CDR1 MNHNS and CDR2 SASEGT. With 7 bases removed from V and 5 bases from J, the gap between germline ends came to 27 bases. The DNA of the CDR3 is TGTGCCAGCAACCTAGGAGGTCTCCCCAAGGGTGGCGACGAGCAGTACTTC. Translation gives CASNLGGLPKGGDEQYF.

This clonotype was seen a few times. J is TRBJ1-4 and V is TRBV7-9; unclear D gene. V dropped 3 bases and J dropped 5 bases, with 10 bases sitting between them. CDR1 SEHNR and CDR2 FQNEAQ come from the germline V gene (reference sequence). CDR3 length: 14 amino acids. CDR3 loop: CASSFSGTNEKLFF. The CDR3 DNA is TGTGCCAGCAGCTTTTCTGGAACGAATGAAAAACTGTTTTTT.

The chain joins TRBV3-1 to TRBJ2-1; D not certain. Trimming removed 0 bases from V and 0 bases from J, with 9 bases in between. CDR1 is LGHDT and CDR2 is YNNKEL in the germline V gene (reference sequence). This CDR3 comprises 16 residues. The CDR3 is CASSQDSALSYNEQFF. For the CDR3, the DNA is TGTGCCAGCAGCCAAGATTCGGCCCTCTCCTACAATGAGCAGTTCTTC.

This clonotype was recorded many times. The chain links TRBV12-3 or TRBV12-4 to TRBJ2-4; 9 nucleotides line up with TRBD1. With V trimmed by 3 bases and J by 0 bases, 3 bases remained unmatched. The length of the CDR3 is 16 residues. The CDR3 reads CASSLGQGLAKNIQYF. The DNA for the CDR3 is TGTGCCAGCAGTTTGGGACAGGGATTAGCCAAAAACATTCAGTACTTC.

This clonotype came up a few times. V is TRBV7-2 and J is TRBJ2-4; no clear D gene. The germline gives CDR1 SGHTA, CDR2 FQGNSA. The V gene lost 1 base and the J gene lost 7 bases, with 11 bases spanning the gap. The CDR3 spans 14 residues. The CDR3 DNA follows: TGTGCCAGCAGCTTAGGAGGTGTATGGAACATTCAGTACTTC. Translation: CASSLGGVWNIQYF.